These 32 T cell receptor beta chains were sequenced from one sample in a study of CD8+CD57+ T cells in acquired aplastic anemia. An expansion of CD8+CD57+ cells by flow cytometry had been shown in patients chosen for sequencing. CDR3 and TCR beta VDJ profiling relied on a genomic DNA template. TCRdb analysed the reads with MiXCR anew, one entry per CDR3 protein. Here the sample spans 400,000 to 600,000 distinct CDR3 sequences, 25% to 40% being singletons. Sequencing used sorted CD4+, CD8+, or CD8+CD57+ T cells (not recorded which) from PBMCs. These receptors all come from a human donor with aplastic anemia.

The rearrangement uses TRBV2 and TRBJ2-6, with 8 bases lining up with TRBD1. There are 14 residues in the CDR3. The germline V gene encodes CDR1 SNHLY and CDR2 FYNNEI. Trimming took 7 bases from V and 2 from J; bases not matched to a gene: 1. The CDR3: CASTDRAGANVLTF. In DNA, the CDR3 is TGTGCCAGCACGGACAGGGCTGGGGCCAACGTCCTGACTTTC.

This clonotype was found a few times. The chain links TRBV10-3 to TRBJ2-1; the match to TRBD2 covers 15 bases. The V gene's germline CDR1 is ENHRY and CDR2 SYGVKD. The CDR3 is made up of 16 amino acids. Trimming cost V 6 bases and J 9 bases; bases outside gene matches: 9. CDR3 nucleotide sequence: TGTGCCATCAGCCCACGGACTAGCGGGGGGGCCGGTGAGCAGTTCTTC. Protein sequence: CAISPRTSGGAGEQFF.

The chain has TRBV30 and TRBJ1-2, with D maybe TRBD1 (6 bases). Trimming removed 1 base from V and 8 bases from J, with 14 bases in between. The CDR3 spans 13 residues. Per the germline V gene, CDR1 is GTSNPN and CDR2 is SVGIG (reference sequence). CDR3: CAWSALDRGGYTF. The CDR3 DNA reads TGTGCCTGGAGTGCCCTGGACAGAGGGGGCTACACCTTC.

This rearrangement joins TRBV6-5 to TRBJ1-3; D is uncertain. The germline V and J ends were trimmed by 0 bases and 2 bases, with 8 bases remaining between them. From germline, CDR1 is MNHEY and CDR2 SVGAGI. This CDR3 region has 15 residues. CDR3 in amino acids: CASSYSYRAGNTIYF. The CDR3 nucleotides are TGTGCCAGCAGTTACTCCTACAGAGCTGGAAACACCATATATTTT.

The rearrangement links TRBV11-1 to TRBJ2-3; D call uncertain. This CDR3 region has 15 residues. V shed 5 bases and J shed 0 bases, with 12 bases lying between them. The germline V gene encodes CDR1 SGHAT and CDR2 FQDESV (reference sequence). The CDR3 is CASSQLSSSTDTQYF. CDR3 sequence (DNA): TGTGCCAGCAGCCAACTGTCTTCTAGCACAGATACGCAGTATTTT.

The chain joins TRBV2 to TRBJ1-6, with D maybe TRBD1 (6 bases). There are 15 residues in the CDR3. The germline V gene encodes CDR1 SNHLY and CDR2 FYNNEI. V was clipped by 8 bases and J by 5 bases, with 16 bases between them. CDR3 loop: CASRPTDSNNSPLHF. The CDR3, as DNA: TGTGCCAGCCGACCGACGGACAGCAATAATTCACCCCTCCACTTT. The full variable domain, rest sourced from reference TRBV2 and TRBJ1-6, is EPEVTQTPSHQVTQMGQEVILRCVPISNHLYFYWYRQILGQKVEFLVSFYNNEISEKSEIFDDQFSVERPDGSNFTLKIRSTKLEDSAMYFCASRPTDSNNSPLHFGNGTRLTVT.

The chain carries TRBV9 and TRBJ2-3; 9 bases fit TRBD2. In germline, CDR1 is SGDLS, CDR2 YYNGEE. V dropped 0 bases and J dropped 4; count of bases not matched to a gene: 6. The CDR3 is 16 amino acids. The DNA of the CDR3 is TGTGCCAGCAGCGTAGATAGCGGGGGCCAGGCAGATACGCAGTATTTT. This encodes CASSVDSGGQADTQYF.

This chain links TRBV2 with TRBJ2-7; TRBD1 aligns across 11 bases. Germline V gene data show CDR1 as SNHLY and CDR2 as FYNNEI. Trimming cost V 6 bases and J 6 bases; bases outside gene matches: 4. The CDR3 loop spans 13 amino acids. CDR3 DNA sequence: TGTGCCAGCAGGGACAGGGGGCGAACCGAGCAGTACTTC. It yields the protein CASRDRGRTEQYF.

This clonotype was seen many times. The rearrangement links TRBV20-1 to TRBJ1-2; 8 nucleotides line up with TRBD1. Germline CDR1 DFQATT, CDR2 SNEGSKA (reference sequence). This CDR3 is 13 amino acids long. Losses at the gene ends were 2 bases for V and 4 bases for J; bases not matched to a gene: 3. Here the CDR3 DNA reads TGCAGTGCTAGAACAGGGGGTGTCTATGGCTACACCTTC. This gives the protein CSARTGGVYGYTF.

Many counts were recorded for this clonotype. V gene TRBV20-1 combines with J gene TRBJ1-1; D is unresolved. Trimming shortened V by 5 bases and J by 0 bases, and 7 bases separated the two germline ends. The germline V gene has CDR1 DFQATT and CDR2 SNEGSKA (reference sequence). The CDR3 spans 12 residues. The CDR3 loop reads CSARQMNTEAFF. The CDR3 DNA is TGCAGTGCTCGTCAAATGAACACTGAAGCTTTCTTT.

V and J are TRBV12-5 and TRBJ2-4, with D possibly being TRBD1 (5 bases). Germline V gene lookup returns CDR1 LGHNT and CDR2 FRNRAP. Trimming took off 2 bases at V and 12 bases at J, with 14 bases between the two ends. The CDR3 length is 13 residues. The CDR3 DNA reads as TGTGCTAGTGGTTTGTCTCAGGGATCGACTCAGTACTTC. Translated: CASGLSQGSTQYF.

This sequence joins TRBV29-1 and TRBJ1-2, with D hard to call. V was clipped by 1 base and J by 4 bases, with 10 bases between them. Germline CDR1 and CDR2: SQVTM and ANQGSEA. This CDR3 is 13 amino acids long. CDR3: CSVEALTAYGYTF. In DNA, the CDR3 is TGCAGCGTTGAAGCTCTCACAGCCTATGGCTACACCTTC.

The chain has TRBV2 and TRBJ2-7; 8 bases align to TRBD2. Germline CDR1 reads SNHLY; CDR2 reads FYNNEI. There are 15 residues in the CDR3. Losses at the gene ends were 8 bases for V and 2 bases for J; bases not matched to a gene: 11. In DNA, the CDR3 is TGTGCCAGCTCACCGACTAGCGCCTTAACCTACGAGCAGTACTTC. It specifies CASSPTSALTYEQYF.

Points on this clonotype: A read error may explain this, as a much larger clone is one base away. The chain links TRBV7-8 to TRBJ1-2; the D gene is possibly TRBD1 (6 bases). V lost 5 bases to trimming and J lost 4 bases, with 14 bases between them. This CDR3 is built from 14 residues. The V gene's germline CDR1 is SGHVS and CDR2 FQNEAQ. The CDR3 DNA sequence: TGTGCCAGCAGCCTGAGACAGGAATTCTATGGCTACACCTTC. Translation: CASSLRQEFYGYTF.

The chain links TRBV7-3 to TRBJ1-1, with 8 bases that match TRBD1. Per the germline V gene, CDR1 is SGHTA and CDR2 is FQGTGA. Losses at the gene ends were 8 bases for V and 3 bases for J; bases not matched to a gene: 8. The CDR3 has 14 amino acids. The CDR3: CASRPQGADTEAFF. For the CDR3, the DNA is TGTGCCAGCCGTCCTCAGGGGGCGGACACTGAAGCTTTCTTT.

This clonotype was seen repeatedly, ten times or more. The chain combines TRBV10-3 with TRBJ2-5; TRBD2 matches at 9 bases. The trim removed 8 bases at V and 2 bases at J, leaving 6 bases unmatched. CDR1 and CDR2 from the germline V gene are ENHRY and SYGVKD. This CDR3 is 14 amino acids long. This CDR3 reads CAIRAGGNQETQYF. CDR3 DNA: TGTGCCATCCGGGCGGGGGGGAATCAAGAGACCCAGTACTTC.

The chain links TRBV7-7 to TRBJ2-1; D assignment may be TRBD1 or TRBD2 (6 bases each). V was shortened by 3 bases and J by 7 bases, with 10 bases between the two germline ends. Per germline, CDR1 SSHAT and CDR2 FNYEAQ (reference sequence). The CDR3 is 13 residues long. In nucleotides, the CDR3 is TGTGCCAGCAGCTTGGGGGGCGCGAATGAGCAGTTCTTC. Residues: CASSLGGANEQFF.

J is TRBJ2-7 and V is TRBV25-1; 7 bases match TRBD1. The CDR3 contains 15 residues. Germline loops: CDR1 MGHDK, CDR2 SYGVNS. Germline trimming cut 2 bases from V and 5 bases from J; bases unmatched to any gene: 9. CDR3 DNA: TGTGCCAGCAGTGAAGCGAAGGGGGCTAGGGACGAGCAGTACTTC. Translated, it gives CASSEAKGARDEQYF.

The chain links TRBV27 to TRBJ1-2; weak D call: TRBD1 (5 bases). Germline V gene lookup returns CDR1 MNHEY and CDR2 SMNVEV (reference sequence). Trimming shortened V by 6 bases and J by 3 bases, and 17 bases separated the two germline ends. The CDR3 runs 15 residues. The DNA for the CDR3 is TGTGCCAGCAGGGGAGGGGAAGGCGGGTACTATGGCTACACCTTC. The encoded protein is CASRGGEGGYYGYTF.

The chain is built from TRBV11-1 and TRBJ2-3, with a possible D match to TRBD2 (5 bases). V was shortened by 4 bases and J by 3 bases, with 29 bases between the two germline ends. This CDR3 is 20 amino acids long. The germline gives CDR1 SGHAT, CDR2 FQDESV (reference sequence). CDR3 DNA: TGTGCCAGCAGCTACGCGAGGGCGGCCACCCAAAGTCTGGCAACAGATACGCAGTATTTT. It translates to CASSYARAATQSLATDTQYF. The full variable domain, with the rest looked up from reference TRBV11-1 and TRBJ2-3, is EAEVAQSPRYKITEKSQAVAFWCDPISGHATLYWYRQILGQGPELLVQFQDESVVDDSQLPKDRFSAERLKGVDSTLKIQPAELGDSAMYLCASSYARAATQSLATDTQYFGPGTRLTVL.

This clonotype was picked up a small number of times. The chain combines TRBV20-1 with TRBJ2-5, with D possibly matching TRBD2 (6 bases). This CDR3 comprises 17 residues. Between the trimmed V and J ends, which lost 5 bases and 4 bases, there was a span of 26 bases. Germline V gene lookup returns CDR1 DFQATT and CDR2 SNEGSKA (reference sequence). CDR3 region: CSASGTKGIADLETQYF. For the CDR3, the DNA is TGCAGTGCTTCCGGGACGAAGGGGATAGCGGATCTAGAGACCCAGTACTTC.

This clonotype was counted ten times or more. The chain couples TRBV25-1 to TRBJ1-5; D gene uncertain. Trimming took off 0 bases at V and 6 bases at J, with 9 bases between the two ends. The CDR3 length is 14 residues. Germline V gives CDR1 MGHDK, CDR2 SYGVNS. The DNA for the CDR3 is TGTGCCAGCAGTGAATATTCGGGAGGTCAGCCCCAGCATTTT. It encodes CASSEYSGGQPQHF. Full variable domain (rest looked up from reference TRBV25-1 and TRBJ1-5): EADIYQTPRYLVIGTGKKITLECSQTMGHDKMYWYQQDPGMELHLIHYSYGVNSTEKGDLSSESTVSRIRTEHFPLTLESARPSHTSQYLCASSEYSGGQPQHFGDGTRLSIL.

This rearrangement joins TRBV11-2 to TRBJ1-6, with 7 positions matching TRBD1. This CDR3 is 16 amino acids long. Germline assignment: CDR1 SGHAT and CDR2 FQNNGV. V was clipped by 5 bases and J by 5 bases; unmatched bases: 9. The CDR3 region has the DNA TGTGCCAGCAGCCCAACCGGGACAGCCCATAATTCACCCCTCCACTTT. Translation gives CASSPTGTAHNSPLHF.

The chain is built from TRBV12-3 or TRBV12-4 and TRBJ1-2; tentative D call: TRBD1 (5 bases). With 6 bases removed from V and 4 bases from J, the gap between germline ends came to 27 bases. CDR3 size: 18 residues. The DNA for the CDR3 is TGTGCCAGCAGCCGGACATCTAGTCTTGGCGGAGGACGCTATGGCTACACCTTC. This translates into CASSRTSSLGGGRYGYTF.

Here the CDR3 reads CSARGPFPTDTQYF. For the CDR3, the DNA is TGCAGTGCTAGGGGGCCCTTCCCCACAGATACGCAGTATTTT. The chain links TRBV20-1 to TRBJ2-3, with D possibly matching TRBD1 (5 bases). CDR3 length: 14 amino acids. Germline assignment: CDR1 DFQATT and CDR2 SNEGSKA (reference sequence). The V end lost 3 bases, the J end lost 2 bases, and 12 bases lay between the germline ends.

This clonotype was recorded a few times. It is likely a read error, because the conserved phenylalanine at the end of the CDR3 is missing. J is TRBJ1-1 and V is TRBV7-9; D is unresolved. The ends were cut back, 5 bases at V and 5 bases at J, with 9 bases in the middle. Germline CDR1 is SEHNR and CDR2 is FQNEAQ (reference sequence). This CDR3 spans 12 amino acids. The CDR3 nucleotides are TGTGCCAGCAGCACGCAGGTAACTGAAGCTTTCTTG. The encoded protein is CASSTQVTEAFL.

The chain uses TRBV2 and TRBJ1-1; D unresolved. The germline V gene has CDR1 SNHLY and CDR2 FYNNEI. The germline V and J ends were trimmed by 4 bases and 5 bases, with 8 bases remaining between them. CDR3 size: 12 residues. Here the CDR3 DNA reads TGTGCCAGCAGTGTTGACGGAACTGAAGCTTTCTTT. It specifies CASSVDGTEAFF.

This clonotype was detected a few times. The chain couples TRBV5-1 to TRBJ2-7, with 13 bases lining up with TRBD2. CDR3 length equals 15 residues. With 5 bases clipped from V and 5 bases from J, the junction kept 7 bases outside the gene matches. Germline V CDR1 and CDR2: SGHRS, YFSETQ. The CDR3 nucleotides are TGCGCCAGCAGTGCGACTAGCGGGAGGTTCGACGAGCAGTACTTC. Translated: CASSATSGRFDEQYF.

The chain joins TRBV30 to TRBJ1-2, with D perhaps TRBD1 (5 bases). Trimming stripped 5 bases from V and 2 bases from J, with 9 bases between. Germline V gene sequence: CDR1 GTSNPN, CDR2 SVGIG (reference sequence). The CDR3 is made up of 12 amino acids. The CDR3 DNA sequence: TGTGCCTGGCAGACAGAAAACTATGGCTACACCTTC. Its translation: CAWQTENYGYTF.

This clonotype came up a few times. The chain links TRBV12-3 or TRBV12-4 to TRBJ1-2, with D unresolved. V dropped 8 bases and J dropped 2 bases, with 12 bases sitting between them. The CDR3 is 13 amino acids. The CDR3: CASSPEGNYGYTF. The CDR3 DNA is TGTGCCAGCTCACCCGAGGGCAACTATGGCTACACCTTC.

The sample holds a few counts of this clonotype. The V gene is TRBV9, the J gene TRBJ2-5; perhaps TRBD2 as D (6 bases). Germline CDR1 is SGDLS and CDR2 is YYNGEE. The CDR3 loop spans 16 amino acids. The ends were cut back, 8 bases at V and 9 bases at J, with 29 bases in the middle. The CDR3 DNA is TGTGCCAGGCAAGTGGAACGAACGGAGGGCCTGGGGGCCCAGTACTTC. It codes for CARQVERTEGLGAQYF.

The chain joins TRBV10-3 to TRBJ2-1; possibly TRBD1 or TRBD2 for D (5 bases each). The CDR3 covers 13 residues. Trimming took off 6 bases at V and 9 bases at J, with 15 bases between the two ends. Germline V lookup: CDR1 ENHRY, CDR2 SYGVKD. The CDR3, as DNA: TGTGCCATCAGCCCTCCTTGGGGGAGTGAGCAGTTCTTC. This sequence encodes CAISPPWGSEQFF.